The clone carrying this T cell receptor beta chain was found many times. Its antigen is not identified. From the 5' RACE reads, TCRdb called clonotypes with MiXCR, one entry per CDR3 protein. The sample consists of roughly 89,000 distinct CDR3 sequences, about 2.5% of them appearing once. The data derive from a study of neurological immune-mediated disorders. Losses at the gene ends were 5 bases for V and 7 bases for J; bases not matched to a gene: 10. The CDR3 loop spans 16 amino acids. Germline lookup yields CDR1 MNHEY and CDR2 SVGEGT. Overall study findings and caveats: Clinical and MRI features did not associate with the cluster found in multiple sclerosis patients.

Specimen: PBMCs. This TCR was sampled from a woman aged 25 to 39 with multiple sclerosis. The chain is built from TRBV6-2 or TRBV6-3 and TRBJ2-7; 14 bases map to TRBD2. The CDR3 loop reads CASSPPGLAGATEQYF. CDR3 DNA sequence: TGTGCCAGCAGTCCCCCGGGACTAGCGGGAGCCACGGAGCAGTACTTC.